The entry below gives a single T cell receptor beta chain sequence along with its context. This entry comes from a study of blood T cell repertoires in COVID-19. This CDR3 region has 14 residues. The germline gives CDR1 SGHTS, CDR2 YDEGEE. The V gene lost 1 base and the J gene lost 6 bases, with 14 bases spanning the gap. Individuals aged about 18 to 89 years were recruited from fewer than 30 US areas. Data came from immunoSEQ multiplex PCR; TCRdb stores just in-frame clones and leaves some out. The sample holds 300,000 to 450,000 clones; 85% to 90% are singletons and the top ten take 1.2%. The V and J genes are TRBV5-8 and TRBJ2-7; D perhaps matches TRBD2 (7 bases). This receptor was identified in a woman aged 18-29 years who had recovered from COVID-19. The sequencing sample was made of PBMCs or T cells enriched from blood (not recorded which). This CDR3 is CASSLSAGEGEQYF. The CDR3 region has the DNA TGTGCCAGCAGCTTGTCGGCAGGGGAGGGCGAGCAGTACTTC.